One sample yielded the 14 T cell receptor beta chains listed below, sequenced in a study of OX40 agonist ivuxolimab in advanced cancers. Data came from immunoSEQ multiplex PCR; TCRdb stores just in-frame clones and leaves some out. The sample holds some 70,000 clones, about nine tenths seen once. This material consisted of CD4+ or CD8+ T cells sorted from blood, taken in a trial of the OX40 agonist ivuxolimab. These receptors all stem from an adult with an advanced solid tumor such as melanoma, head and neck, liver or kidney cancer.

The CDR3 is CASSLLAGVNNEQFF. DNA for the CDR3: TGTGCCAGCAGCCTACTAGCGGGGGTAAACAATGAGCAGTTCTTC. V and J are TRBV7-9 and TRBJ2-1, with TRBD2 matching over 11 bases. The germline CDR1 and CDR2 sequences are SEHNR and FQNEAQ (reference sequence). The CDR3 loop spans 15 amino acids. V lost 5 bases and J lost 5; bases outside the gene matches: 5. Complete variable domain (other parts from reference TRBV7-9 and TRBJ2-1): DTGVSQNPRHKITKRGQNVTFRCDPISEHNRLYWYRQTLGQGPEFLTYFQNEAQLEKSRLLSDRFSAERPKGSFSTLEIQRTEQGDSAMYLCASSLLAGVNNEQFFGPGTRLTVL.

V usage is TRBV6-6 and J usage is TRBJ2-3, with D possibly being TRBD1 or TRBD2 (5 bases each). Germline V gene data show CDR1 as MNHNY and CDR2 as SVGAGI (reference sequence). V was trimmed by 2 bases and J by 14 bases, leaving 14 bases between them. The length of the CDR3 is 12 residues. CDR3 in amino acids: CASSYGLGVPYF. CDR3 nucleotide sequence: TGTGCCAGCAGTTACGGTCTGGGGGTCCCGTATTTT.

In DNA form, the CDR3 reads TGTGCCAGCAGCTTTACTAGCGGGGGCCCCCAAGAGACCCAGTACTTC. It yields the protein CASSFTSGGPQETQYF. The chain combines TRBV7-6 with TRBJ2-5; 11 positions match TRBD2. The CDR3 is 16 residues long. V lost 3 bases, J lost 1 base, and 4 bases stayed unmatched. Germline V CDR1 and CDR2: SGHVS, FNYEAQ.

J is TRBJ2-3 and V is TRBV11-2; D is unclear. This CDR3 is built from 14 residues. V was trimmed by 0 bases and J by 5 bases, leaving 9 bases between them. CDR1 is SGHAT and CDR2 is FQNNGV in the germline V gene. The CDR3 DNA reads TGTGCCAGCAGCTTAGATGGACGAGTAGATACGCAGTATTTT. As protein: CASSLDGRVDTQYF.

This sequence joins TRBV2 and TRBJ1-5; D remains unclear. The CDR3 covers 15 residues. Deletions cut 11 bases from V and 3 bases from J, with 20 bases between. The germline CDR1 and CDR2 sequences are SNHLY and FYNNEI. Here the CDR3 reads CAGKANPGPNQPQHF. The CDR3 bases are TGTGCCGGGAAGGCTAATCCTGGGCCCAATCAGCCCCAGCATTTT.

J is TRBJ2-7 and V is TRBV30, with D uncertain. This CDR3 comprises 11 residues. V was shortened by 3 bases and J by 6 bases, with 9 bases between the two germline ends. The germline CDR1 and CDR2 sequences are GTSNPN and SVGIG (reference sequence). CDR3 residues: CAWSKGFEQYF. CDR3 sequence (DNA): TGTGCCTGGAGCAAGGGTTTCGAGCAGTACTTC.

The sample holds one count of this clone. This chain uses TRBV10-3 with TRBJ2-2, with 11 bases lining up with TRBD1. The ends lost 5 bases at V and 6 bases at J; junction bases unmatched: 14. Germline lookup yields CDR1 ENHRY and CDR2 SYGVKD. This CDR3 has 18 amino acids. DNA for the CDR3: TGTGCCATCAGTAAAAGTCCCGGGACAGGGGGAAACGCCGGGGAGCTGTTTTTT. Translated, it gives CAISKSPGTGGNAGELFF.

The rearrangement joins TRBV5-4 to TRBJ1-4, with TRBD1 as a possible D gene (5 bases). The CDR3 runs to 15 residues. V was clipped by 4 bases and J by 4 bases, with 14 bases between them. The germline V gene has CDR1 SGHNT and CDR2 YYREEE (reference sequence). The CDR3 DNA sequence: TGTGCCAGCAGCGGGCAACGGGGGGGTAATGAAAAACTGTTTTTT. Translated: CASSGQRGGNEKLFF.

The V call is TRBV21-1, the J call TRBJ2-1; the table's D call, TRBD2, was not checked against the DNA. TRBV21-1 corresponds to a pseudogene. The CDR3 extends over 15 amino acids. The CDR3, as DNA: TGTGCCAGCAGCAAACTTACGAGCTCCTACAATGAGCAGTTCTTC. This sequence encodes CASSKLTSSYNEQFF.

Here the CDR3 DNA reads TGTGCCAGCAGCAAGGGGAACACTGAAGCTTTCTTT. It is translated as CASSKGNTEAFF. This sequence joins TRBV5-5 and TRBJ1-1; D gene ambiguous. Trimming shortened V by 4 bases and J by 1 base, and 5 bases separated the two germline ends. CDR3 length: 12 amino acids. Germline CDR1 SGHKS, CDR2 YYEKEE (reference sequence).

This chain links TRBV9 with TRBJ1-2; possible D gene TRBD1, 5 bases. The CDR3 has 14 residues. Per the germline V gene, CDR1 is SGDLS and CDR2 is YYNGEE. Trimming took 1 base from V and 4 from J, leaving 11 bases between them. The CDR3 bases are TGTGCCAGCAGCGTACAGGGATTCGGCTATGGCTACACCTTC. This gives the protein CASSVQGFGYGYTF.

The chain couples TRBV30 to TRBJ2-3; TRBD2 matches 7 bases. V was clipped by 2 bases and J by 14 bases; unmatched bases: 10. CDR1 is GTSNPN, CDR2 SVGIG, per germline (reference sequence). The CDR3 covers 12 residues. The CDR3 coding sequence is TGTGCCTGGAGTTATAGGGAGGGGCCCGCGTATTTT. This translates into CAWSYREGPAYF.

The chain couples TRBV5-6 to TRBJ2-3, with 9 bases that match TRBD1. With V trimmed by 5 bases and J by 10 bases, 8 bases remained unmatched. Germline lookup yields CDR1 SGHDT and CDR2 YYEEEE. This CDR3 contains 13 residues. CDR3 bases: TGTGCCAGCAGAGACAGGGGGGTTTTTGCGCAGTATTTT. Encoded protein: CASRDRGVFAQYF. Variable domain in full (rest from reference TRBV5-6 and TRBJ2-3): DAGVTQSPTHLIKTRGQQVTLRCSPKSGHDTVSWYQQALGQGPQFIFQYYEEEERQRGNFPDRFSGHQFPNYSSELNVNALLLGDSALYLCASRDRGVFAQYFGPGTRLTVL.

The CDR3 DNA reads TGTGCCAGCAGCTTAGTTACAGAGTCCTACGAGCAGTACTTC. This translates into CASSLVTESYEQYF. The chain joins TRBV7-2 to TRBJ2-7; D not certain. The CDR3 spans 14 residues. Between the trimmed V and J ends, which lost 1 base and 1 base, there was a span of 8 bases. The germline gives CDR1 SGHTA, CDR2 FQGNSA.